Presented here are 32 T cell receptor beta chains from one specimen sequenced in a study of T cell changes during pregnancy in multiple sclerosis. The repertoire was sequenced with immunoSEQ multiplex PCR; TCRdb's copy has only in-frame clones and lacks some. Among about 70,000 clones, about 94% were seen once, and the ten largest hold less than 0.6%. The source was peripheral blood, collected in the third trimester of pregnancy. The receptors stem from a female donor with multiple sclerosis, enrolled in a pregnancy study.

This sequence joins TRBV7-7 and TRBJ2-1, with 9 bases aligning to TRBD2. The junction had 8 bases not matched to a gene; V was cut back by 0 bases and J by 8 bases. Germline V gene lookup returns CDR1 SSHAT and CDR2 FNYEAQ (reference sequence). This CDR3 spans 16 amino acids. The CDR3, as DNA: TGTGCCAGCAGCTTAGCGGGGGCGGGGGGGCCGTATGAGCAGTTCTTC. Its protein product is CASSLAGAGGPYEQFF.

The gene calls are TRBV7-2 and TRBJ2-7; no definite D call. Germline V gene sequence: CDR1 SGHTA, CDR2 FQGNSA. Trimming cost V 5 bases and J 4 bases, with 12 bases left between them. The CDR3 sequence is 13 residues long. CDR3 amino acids: CASSRLPKYEQYF. The CDR3 bases are TGTGCCAGCAGCCGGTTGCCTAAATACGAGCAGTACTTC.

This rearrangement joins TRBV7-9 to TRBJ2-5; D is perhaps TRBD2 (6 bases). The germline gives CDR1 SEHNR, CDR2 FQNEAQ (reference sequence). The CDR3 has 14 amino acids. Trimming shortened V by 5 bases and J by 5 bases, and 15 bases separated the two germline ends. The CDR3 sequence: CASSDQTGVETQYF. CDR3 nucleotide sequence: TGTGCCAGCAGCGACCAAACGGGGGTTGAGACCCAGTACTTC.

V gene TRBV2 combines with J gene TRBJ2-7; 7 bases are shared with TRBD1. The V gene's germline CDR1 is SNHLY and CDR2 FYNNEI. Trimming at V came to 8 bases and at J to 1 base, leaving 8 bases not matched to a gene. This CDR3 region has 14 residues. The chain's CDR3 is CASDGDRVSYEQYF. In DNA form, the CDR3 reads TGTGCCAGCGATGGAGACAGGGTTTCCTACGAGCAGTACTTC.

The J gene is TRBJ1-6, the V gene TRBV25-1, with D perhaps matching TRBD1 (6 bases). The V gene lost 4 bases and the J gene lost 4 bases, with 8 bases spanning the gap. Germline-derived CDR1 and CDR2 are MGHDK and SYGVNS. This CDR3 has 14 residues. The CDR3 here is CASSGQGYNSPLHF. Here the CDR3 DNA reads TGTGCCAGCAGTGGGCAGGGGTATAATTCACCCCTCCACTTT.

The rearrangement uses TRBV7-9 and TRBJ1-2, with 9 bases identical to TRBD1. Germline values: CDR1 SEHNR, CDR2 FQNEAQ (reference sequence). This CDR3 spans 13 amino acids. Unmatched junction bases numbered 2, after V lost 5 bases and J lost 4 bases. CDR3 protein: CASSGTGIYGYTF. The CDR3, as DNA: TGTGCCAGCAGCGGGACAGGGATCTATGGCTACACCTTC.

The chain is built from TRBV7-9 and TRBJ1-2, with 10 bases fitting TRBD1. CDR3 length: 15 residues. CDR1 SEHNR and CDR2 FQNEAQ come from the germline V gene (reference sequence). V was clipped by 1 base and J by 5 bases; unmatched bases: 4. The CDR3 DNA follows: TGTGCCAGCAGCTTAGGACAGGGGGCGCAATATGGCTACACCTTC. Amino acids: CASSLGQGAQYGYTF.

The chain recombines TRBV4-3 with TRBJ1-2; 7 nucleotides agree with TRBD1. The germline V gene has CDR1 LGHNA and CDR2 YSLEER. This CDR3 has 15 residues. With 4 bases clipped from V and 1 base from J, the junction kept 6 bases outside the gene matches. This CDR3 is CASSPYRGLNYGYTF. The DNA of the CDR3 is TGCGCCAGCAGCCCTTACAGGGGCCTTAACTATGGCTACACCTTC.

The chain is built from TRBV7-2 and TRBJ2-5; D not certain. Germline CDR1 and CDR2: SGHTA and FQGNSA. Trimming took off 5 bases at V and 1 base at J, with 8 bases between the two ends. CDR3 length equals 13 residues. CDR3 bases: TGTGCCAGCAGCCCCTCCTCCCAAGAGACCCAGTACTTC. Residues: CASSPSSQETQYF.

The genes are TRBV29-1 and TRBJ2-1; no firm D call. V dropped 6 bases and J dropped 4 bases, with 10 bases sitting between them. The CDR3 length is 12 residues. Germline values: CDR1 SQVTM, CDR2 ANQGSEA. The CDR3 is CSVDRGYNEQFF. As DNA, the CDR3 is TGCAGCGTAGACCGAGGATACAATGAGCAGTTCTTC.

This clone was seen a handful of times. The chain combines TRBV9 with TRBJ1-5; TRBD1 aligns across 8 bases. There are 14 residues in the CDR3. Germline V lookup: CDR1 SGDLS, CDR2 YYNGEE. J lost 7 bases, V lost 2 bases, and 5 bases had no gene match. The chain's CDR3 is CASSVGQGGQPQHF. The CDR3 DNA reads TGTGCCAGCAGCGTTGGACAGGGAGGGCAGCCCCAGCATTTT.

This chain links TRBV5-4 with TRBJ2-6; weak D call: TRBD1 (6 bases). The CDR3 runs 17 residues. Germline lookup yields CDR1 SGHNT and CDR2 YYREEE (reference sequence). V shed 3 bases and J shed 4 bases, with 17 bases lying between them. The CDR3 reads CASSSPTQGSGANVLTF. CDR3 nucleotide sequence: TGTGCCAGCAGCTCCCCCACCCAGGGGTCAGGGGCCAACGTCCTGACTTTC.

This clone was observed once. This chain links TRBV14 with TRBJ2-1; the D gene is possibly TRBD1 (6 bases). CDR3 length: 14 residues. CDR1 is SGHDN, CDR2 FVKESK, per germline. Trimming took off 4 bases at V and 6 bases at J, with 13 bases between the two ends. CDR3: CASSLFGQSNEQFF. CDR3 sequence (DNA): TGTGCCAGCAGCCTTTTCGGACAGAGCAATGAGCAGTTCTTC.

The J gene is TRBJ1-4, the V gene TRBV5-4; D not certain. The CDR3 covers 15 residues. V lost 3 bases, J lost 0 bases, and 9 bases lay in between. Per the germline V gene, CDR1 is SGHNT and CDR2 is YYREEE (reference sequence). The CDR3 sequence is CASSWAGATNEKLFF. The DNA of the CDR3 is TGTGCCAGCAGCTGGGCCGGGGCAACTAATGAAAAACTGTTTTTT.

The chain recombines TRBV2 with TRBJ1-2, with 12 bases matching TRBD1. The V and J ends lost 7 bases and 2 bases, in that order; junction bases with no gene match: 5. The germline V gene encodes CDR1 SNHLY and CDR2 FYNNEI. This CDR3 comprises 15 residues. Here the CDR3 DNA reads TGTGCCAGCAAGGGACAGGGGGCGAAAAACTATGGCTACACCTTC. Translating it yields CASKGQGAKNYGYTF. The full variable domain, its missing parts supplied by reference TRBV2 and TRBJ1-2, is EPEVTQTPSHQVTQMGQEVILRCVPISNHLYFYWYRQILGQKVEFLVSFYNNEISEKSEIFDDQFSVERPDGSNFTLKIRSTKLEDSAMYFCASKGQGAKNYGYTFGSGTRLTVV.

This rearrangement joins TRBV6-5 to TRBJ2-5, with a tentative D call TRBD2 (7 bases). This CDR3 contains 15 residues. CDR1 MNHEY and CDR2 SVGAGI come from the germline V gene. V lost 0 bases and J 2 bases, leaving 10 bases between the germline ends. In nucleotides, the CDR3 is TGTGCCAGCAGTTACTCTGAGGGGGGGCAAGAGACCCAGTACTTC. It is translated as CASSYSEGGQETQYF.

The gene calls are TRBV7-6 and TRBJ2-5; no clear D gene. CDR1 is SGHVS and CDR2 is FNYEAQ in the germline V gene. The V and J ends lost 3 bases and 5 bases respectively, with 4 bases between them. The CDR3 is made up of 11 amino acids. Here the CDR3 DNA reads TGTGCCAGCAGCTTTCGTGAGACCCAGTACTTC. It yields the protein CASSFRETQYF.

Worth noting for this clone: At the DNA level, this CDR3 is encoded by other sequences in the same sample as well. The rearrangement links TRBV5-6 to TRBJ1-2; a possible D gene is TRBD1 (5 bases). This CDR3 is 13 amino acids long. Germline CDR1 is SGHDT and CDR2 is YYEEEE. Trimming took off 4 bases at V and 2 bases at J, with 9 bases between the two ends. This CDR3 reads CASSQDRNYGYTF. The CDR3, as DNA: TGTGCCAGCAGCCAAGACAGAAACTATGGCTACACCTTC. Full variable domain (missing parts from reference TRBV5-6 and TRBJ1-2): DAGVTQSPTHLIKTRGQQVTLRCSPKSGHDTVSWYQQALGQGPQFIFQYYEEEERQRGNFPDRFSGHQFPNYSSELNVNALLLGDSALYLCASSQDRNYGYTFGSGTRLTVV.

The chain couples TRBV5-4 to TRBJ1-1; D is ambiguous. Germline V gene data show CDR1 as SGHNT and CDR2 as YYREEE (reference sequence). Trimming stripped 3 bases from V and 5 bases from J, with 17 bases between. The CDR3 contains 15 residues. CDR3 in DNA: TGTGCCAGCAGCTCAACCCAGGACTTAGGTACTGAAGCTTTCTTT. This codes for CASSSTQDLGTEAFF.

This clone was seen a few times. The CDR3 is CASSEFPQAEAFF. The DNA for the CDR3 is TGTGCCAGCAGTGAATTTCCCCAGGCTGAAGCTTTCTTT. The genes are TRBV25-1 and TRBJ1-1; D unresolved. The CDR3 sequence is 13 residues long. Germline lookup yields CDR1 MGHDK and CDR2 SYGVNS. V lost 1 base, J lost 6 bases, and 9 bases lay in between.

In its sample, this clone was seen once. The chain combines TRBV7-2 with TRBJ1-1, with unresolved D. Per the germline V gene, CDR1 is SGHTA and CDR2 is FQGNSA. The ends were cut back, 4 bases at V and 6 bases at J, with 12 bases in the middle. CDR3 length equals 13 residues. The CDR3 spells CASSSLMGAEAFF. The CDR3 DNA reads as TGTGCCAGCAGCTCACTGATGGGCGCTGAAGCTTTCTTT.

This chain uses TRBV10-3 with TRBJ1-3; D perhaps matches TRBD1 (6 bases). Germline V gene sequence: CDR1 ENHRY, CDR2 SYGVKD. The CDR3 extends over 13 amino acids. The V and J ends lost 9 bases and 0 bases respectively, with 9 bases between them. The CDR3 region is CAIPDSSGNTIYF. CDR3 bases: TGTGCCATTCCGGACAGCTCTGGAAACACCATATATTTT.

The chain carries TRBV4-3 and TRBJ1-2; 8 bases line up with TRBD1. The CDR3 contains 16 residues. Trimming at V came to 0 bases and at J to 4 bases, leaving 7 bases not matched to a gene. Germline CDR1 reads LGHNA; CDR2 reads YSLEER. The CDR3 DNA reads TGCGCCAGCAGCCAAGATACAGGGGGGCCTCCCTATGGCTACACCTTC. This sequence encodes CASSQDTGGPPYGYTF.

V gene TRBV4-1 combines with J gene TRBJ2-4, with 11 bases identical to TRBD1. The V segment lost 6 bases and the J segment 2 bases; nucleotides outside the gene matches: 6. The V gene's germline CDR1 is MGHRA and CDR2 YSYEKL. CDR3 length: 16 amino acids. CDR3 in amino acids: CASRRTGGKTKNIQYF. CDR3 nucleotides: TGCGCCAGCAGGCGGACAGGGGGCAAAACCAAAAACATTCAGTACTTC.

This chain uses TRBV14 with TRBJ2-3; 7 bases match TRBD1. Germline V CDR1 and CDR2: SGHDN, FVKESK. This CDR3 has 17 residues. V lost 2 bases to trimming and J lost 5 bases; unmatched junction nucleotides: 13. The CDR3 loop is CASSQTRDRESGDTQYF. The CDR3 DNA is TGTGCCAGCAGCCAAACTCGAGACAGGGAAAGTGGAGATACGCAGTATTTT.

The gene calls are TRBV9 and TRBJ1-1; D is perhaps TRBD1 (6 bases). The V and J ends lost 3 bases and 1 base respectively, with 13 bases between them. The germline V gene has CDR1 SGDLS and CDR2 YYNGEE. The CDR3 loop spans 15 amino acids. DNA of the CDR3: TGTGCCAGCAGCGCCTCGGGACACCCGAACACTGAAGCTTTCTTT. Protein sequence: CASSASGHPNTEAFF.

The J gene is TRBJ1-2, the V gene TRBV13, with 8 bases fitting TRBD1. In germline, CDR1 is PRHDT, CDR2 FYEKMQ (reference sequence). Trimming took 5 bases from V and 7 from J; bases not matched to a gene: 12. The CDR3 covers 15 residues. Here the CDR3 DNA reads TGTGCCAGCAGCCCCAGTGACAGGGGAGGTGCTGGCTACACCTTC. This codes for CASSPSDRGGAGYTF.

The chain combines TRBV18 with TRBJ1-2; D is possibly TRBD1 (5 bases). CDR1 and CDR2 (germline): KGHSH, LQKENI. V was trimmed by 3 bases and J by 0 bases, leaving 11 bases between them. The CDR3 is made up of 15 amino acids. The CDR3 protein is CASSPIPGANYGYTF. For the CDR3, the DNA is TGTGCCAGCTCACCTATTCCGGGGGCTAACTATGGCTACACCTTC.

The V and J genes are TRBV5-1 and TRBJ1-5; 10 bases match TRBD1. Looked up from germline, CDR1 is SGHRS and CDR2 is YFSETQ. V shed 0 bases and J 4 bases; nucleotides not matched to a gene: 16. The CDR3 contains 20 residues. CDR3 amino acids: CASSLGHPGTGVLANQPQHF. In DNA form, the CDR3 reads TGCGCCAGCAGCTTGGGCCACCCTGGGACAGGGGTTTTAGCAAATCAGCCCCAGCATTTT.

The J gene is TRBJ1-5, the V gene TRBV2; unclear D gene. The CDR3 spans 13 residues. Trimming removed 6 bases at V and 5 bases at J, with 11 bases between. Germline assignment: CDR1 SNHLY and CDR2 FYNNEI. The CDR3 loop is CASSPRGDQPQHF. The CDR3 nucleotides read TGTGCCAGCAGCCCGCGGGGAGATCAGCCCCAGCATTTT.

J is TRBJ2-5 and V is TRBV7-9; possible D gene TRBD1, 6 bases. This CDR3 has 13 amino acids. V shed 6 bases and J shed 5 bases, with 13 bases lying between them. Germline V lookup: CDR1 SEHNR, CDR2 FQNEAQ (reference sequence). CDR3: CASSLRQAETQYF. CDR3 bases: TGTGCCAGCAGTCTCCGACAGGCGGAGACCCAGTACTTC.

Here the CDR3 DNA reads TGTGCCAGCAGCTTGTCCGACAATGAGCAGTTCTTC. This sequence encodes CASSLSDNEQFF. The rearrangement uses TRBV5-5 and TRBJ2-1, with no clear D. V lost 1 base and J lost 5, with 4 bases in between. Germline lookup yields CDR1 SGHKS and CDR2 YYEKEE (reference sequence). The CDR3 has 12 residues.